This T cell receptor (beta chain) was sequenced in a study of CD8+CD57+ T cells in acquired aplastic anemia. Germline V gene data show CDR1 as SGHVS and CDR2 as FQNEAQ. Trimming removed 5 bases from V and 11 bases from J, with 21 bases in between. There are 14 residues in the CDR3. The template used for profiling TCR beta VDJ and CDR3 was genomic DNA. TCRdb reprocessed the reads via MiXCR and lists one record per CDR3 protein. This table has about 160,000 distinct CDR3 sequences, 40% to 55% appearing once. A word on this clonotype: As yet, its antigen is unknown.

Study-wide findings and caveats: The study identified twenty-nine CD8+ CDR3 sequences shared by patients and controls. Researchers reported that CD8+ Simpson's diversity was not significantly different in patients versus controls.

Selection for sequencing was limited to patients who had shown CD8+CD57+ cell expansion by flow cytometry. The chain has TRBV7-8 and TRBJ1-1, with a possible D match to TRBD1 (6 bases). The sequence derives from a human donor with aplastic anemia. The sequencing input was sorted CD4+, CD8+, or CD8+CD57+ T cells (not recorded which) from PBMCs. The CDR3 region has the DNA TGTGCCAGCAGCCCGTCCCGGGACACTATTCGGGCTTTCTTT. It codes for CASSPSRDTIRAFF.